Detailed here is one T cell receptor (beta chain). The sample comes from a study of memory CD4+ T cells and cytomegalovirus serostatus. Single viable CD3+CD4+CD8-CD45RO+ cells were sorted as the memory CD4+ T cells. Repertoires were generated with immunoSEQ multiplex PCR, while TCRdb's copy carries only in-frame clones and drops some. There are 64,000 or so clones in the sample; more than 70% occur only once, and about 1% lies in the top ten. The specimen sequenced was memory CD4+ T cells from blood. This sequence was found in an adult in good health and CMV-seronegative.

The CDR3 is CAISESGLPNVGQYF. The CDR3 DNA is TGTGCCATCAGTGAGTCGGGACTACCAAATGTAGGGCAGTATTTT. J is TRBJ2-3 and V is TRBV10-3, with 7 bases aligning to TRBD2. Germline assignment: CDR1 ENHRY and CDR2 SYGVKD. With 0 bases clipped from V and 11 bases from J, the junction kept 11 bases outside the gene matches. CDR3 size: 15 residues.